This T cell receptor (beta chain) was captured by sequencing in a study of post-analysis software for immune sequencing data. On the study more broadly: The courses of disease that were included comprised relapsing-remitting, secondary progressive and progressive-relapsing multiple sclerosis.

Incorporated into the TCR beta cDNA libraries were unique molecular identifiers, which served to reduce PCR and sequencing biases. T cells numbering roughly 0.85 to 10 million gave rise to about 540,000 cDNA molecules. TCRdb called the PCR reads again in MiXCR, with one record for every CDR3 protein. The table records hundreds of thousands of distinct CDR3 sequences, 25% to 30% of them present only once. Study-wide results and limits: The normalized Chao1 diversity of multiple sclerosis patients was significantly lower than that of controls. Five or six TRBV segments, TRBV5-6, TRBV5-1 and TRBV20-1 among them, were found more frequent in patients than controls. Strong co-clustering by F measure linked samples that shared a preparation batch.

This clonotype was counted between two and nine times. Antigen specificity is unknown. The V gene's germline CDR1 is SQVTM and CDR2 ANQGSEA. J lost 5 bases, V lost 1 base, and 19 bases had no gene match. The CDR3 runs to 18 residues. This chain connects TRBV29-1 to TRBJ1-2; 7 bases align to TRBD1. The clonotype was recovered from a girl aged 5 to 17 with multiple sclerosis. Sequences were obtained from blood. The CDR3 DNA reads TGCAGCGTTGAAGCCCCCGTAGCTACGGGACAGAGTCTATATGGCTACACCTTC. Its translation is CSVEAPVATGQSLYGYTF.